This T cell receptor beta chain was observed in a study of Ad26.COV2.S vaccination and SARS-CoV-2 variants. The repertoire was sequenced with immunoSEQ multiplex PCR; TCRdb's copy has only in-frame clones and lacks some. Among 350,000 to 500,000 clones listed, over 75% were seen once. As to treatment: about 20 received Ad26.COV2.S at low or high dose, single or two shots; about 5 received placebo; per-sample allocation not given. The samples date from day 63 after the first vaccine or placebo injection. Germline CDR1 reads SGDLS; CDR2 reads YYNGEE. The germline V and J ends were trimmed by 6 bases and 4 bases, with 16 bases remaining between them. The CDR3 extends over 14 amino acids.

This receptor was obtained from a person between 18 and 59 years old who received the Ad26.COV2.S COVID-19 vaccine or a placebo. V is TRBV9 and J is TRBJ2-5; D may match TRBD1 or TRBD2 (5 bases each). Sequencing was performed on peripheral blood, taken in a trial of Ad26.COV2.S vaccine versus placebo. As DNA, the CDR3 is TGTGCCAGCAACAAAGGGGTACGGGGAGAGACCCAGTACTTC. This codes for CASNKGVRGETQYF.